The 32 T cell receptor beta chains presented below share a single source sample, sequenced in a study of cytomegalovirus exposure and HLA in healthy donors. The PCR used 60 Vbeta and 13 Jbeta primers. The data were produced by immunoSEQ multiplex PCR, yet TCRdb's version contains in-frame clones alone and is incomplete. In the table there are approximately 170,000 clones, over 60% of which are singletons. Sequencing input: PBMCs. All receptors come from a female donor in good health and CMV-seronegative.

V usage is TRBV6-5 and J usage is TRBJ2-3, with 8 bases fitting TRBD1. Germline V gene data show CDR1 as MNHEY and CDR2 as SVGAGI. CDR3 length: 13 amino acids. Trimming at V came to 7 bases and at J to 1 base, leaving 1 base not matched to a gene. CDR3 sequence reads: CASMGQGTDTQYF. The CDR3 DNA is TGTGCCAGCATGGGACAGGGCACAGATACGCAGTATTTT.

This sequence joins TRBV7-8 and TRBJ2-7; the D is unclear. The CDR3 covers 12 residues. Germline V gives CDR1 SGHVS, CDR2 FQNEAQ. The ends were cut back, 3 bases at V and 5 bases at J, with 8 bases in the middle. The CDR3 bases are TGTGCCAGCAGCTTGAGTGAGAACGAGCAGTACTTC. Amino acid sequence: CASSLSENEQYF. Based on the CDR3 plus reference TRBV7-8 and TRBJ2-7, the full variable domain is GAGVSQSPRYKVAKRGQDVALRCDPISGHVSLFWYQQALGQGPEFLTYFQNEAQLDKSGLPSDRFFAERPEGSVSTLKIQRTQQEDSAVYLCASSLSENEQYFGPGTRLTVT.

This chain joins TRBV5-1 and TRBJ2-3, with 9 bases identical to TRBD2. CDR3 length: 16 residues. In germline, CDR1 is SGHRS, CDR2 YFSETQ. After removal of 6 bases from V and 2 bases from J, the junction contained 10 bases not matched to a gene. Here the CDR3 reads CASTSAGTSPTDTQYF. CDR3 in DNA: TGCGCCAGCACCTCAGCCGGGACTAGCCCCACAGATACGCAGTATTTT.

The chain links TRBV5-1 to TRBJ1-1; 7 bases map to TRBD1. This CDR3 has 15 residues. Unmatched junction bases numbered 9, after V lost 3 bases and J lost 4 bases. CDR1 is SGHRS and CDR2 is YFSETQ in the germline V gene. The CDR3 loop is CASSSDRAAGTEAFF. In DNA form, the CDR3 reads TGCGCCAGCAGCTCCGACAGGGCGGCGGGCACTGAAGCTTTCTTT.

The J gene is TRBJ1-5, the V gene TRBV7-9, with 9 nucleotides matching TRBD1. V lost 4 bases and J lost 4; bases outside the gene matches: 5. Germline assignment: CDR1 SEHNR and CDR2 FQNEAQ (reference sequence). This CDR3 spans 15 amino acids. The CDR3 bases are TGTGCCAGCAGCTCAGGACAGGGGATAAATCAGCCCCAGCATTTT. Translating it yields CASSSGQGINQPQHF. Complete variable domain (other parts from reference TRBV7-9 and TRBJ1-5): DTGVSQNPRHKITKRGQNVTFRCDPISEHNRLYWYRQTLGQGPEFLTYFQNEAQLEKSRLLSDRFSAERPKGSFSTLEIQRTEQGDSAMYLCASSSGQGINQPQHFGDGTRLSIL.

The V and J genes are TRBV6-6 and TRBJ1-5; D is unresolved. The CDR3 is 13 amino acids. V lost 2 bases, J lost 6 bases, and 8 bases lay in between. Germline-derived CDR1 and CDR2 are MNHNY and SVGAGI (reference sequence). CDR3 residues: CASSYEGGQPQHF. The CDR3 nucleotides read TGTGCCAGCAGTTACGAGGGAGGTCAGCCCCAGCATTTT.

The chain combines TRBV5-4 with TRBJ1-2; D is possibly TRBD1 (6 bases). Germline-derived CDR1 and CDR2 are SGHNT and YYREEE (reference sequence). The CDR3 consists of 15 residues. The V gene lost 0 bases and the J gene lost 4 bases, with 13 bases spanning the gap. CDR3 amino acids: CASSLAGQTLYGYTF. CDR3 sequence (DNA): TGTGCCAGCAGCTTGGCAGGACAGACCCTCTATGGCTACACCTTC.

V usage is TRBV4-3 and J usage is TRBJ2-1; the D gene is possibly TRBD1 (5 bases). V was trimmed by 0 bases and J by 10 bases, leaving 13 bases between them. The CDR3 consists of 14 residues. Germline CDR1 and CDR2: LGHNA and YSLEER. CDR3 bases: TGCGCCAGCAGCCAAGAACAGGACCTCGGCGAGCAGTTCTTC. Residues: CASSQEQDLGEQFF.

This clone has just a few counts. The CDR3 sequence: CSGRGAAEQYF. CDR3 sequence (DNA): TGCAGTGGGAGAGGAGCGGCAGAGCAGTACTTC. The V gene is TRBV20-1, the J gene TRBJ2-7, with a weak D call TRBD2 (5 bases). V lost 7 bases and J 7 bases, leaving 14 bases between the germline ends. The CDR3 length is 11 residues. Per the germline V gene, CDR1 is DFQATT and CDR2 is SNEGSKA (reference sequence).

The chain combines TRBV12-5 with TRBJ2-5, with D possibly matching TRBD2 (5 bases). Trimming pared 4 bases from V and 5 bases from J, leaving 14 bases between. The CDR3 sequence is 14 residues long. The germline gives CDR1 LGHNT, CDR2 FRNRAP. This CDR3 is CASGSRDFGETQYF. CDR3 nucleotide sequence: TGTGCTAGTGGTTCCCGGGATTTTGGGGAGACCCAGTACTTC.

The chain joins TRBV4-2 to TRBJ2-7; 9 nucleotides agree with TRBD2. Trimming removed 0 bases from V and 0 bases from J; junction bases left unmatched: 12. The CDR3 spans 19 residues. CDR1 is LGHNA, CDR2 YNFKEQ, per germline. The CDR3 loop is CASSQDRGSGSPSSYEQYF. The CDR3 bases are TGTGCCAGCAGCCAAGATCGAGGTAGCGGGAGCCCCAGCTCCTACGAGCAGTACTTC.

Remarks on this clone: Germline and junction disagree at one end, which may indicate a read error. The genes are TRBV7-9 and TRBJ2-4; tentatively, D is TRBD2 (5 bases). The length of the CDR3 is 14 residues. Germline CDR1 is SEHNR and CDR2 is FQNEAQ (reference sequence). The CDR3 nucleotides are TGTGCCAGCAGCTTATCGGGTAGCGAAAACAGTCAGTACTTC. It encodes CASSLSGSENSQYF.

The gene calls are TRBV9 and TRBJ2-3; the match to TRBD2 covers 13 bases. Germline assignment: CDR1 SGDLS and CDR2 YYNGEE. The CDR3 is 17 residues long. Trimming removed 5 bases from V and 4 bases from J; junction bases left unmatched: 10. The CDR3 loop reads CASRAGTSGTGADTQYF. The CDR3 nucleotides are TGTGCCAGCAGAGCCGGGACTAGCGGGACAGGGGCAGATACGCAGTATTTT.

Written as DNA, the CDR3 is TGTGCCAGCTCGCCCGGGACAGGGCTAAATTCACCCCTCCACTTT. Protein: CASSPGTGLNSPLHF. The J gene is TRBJ1-6, the V gene TRBV18; 9 bases map to TRBD1. The germline gives CDR1 KGHSH, CDR2 LQKENI. The CDR3 runs 15 residues. Trimming removed 6 bases from V and 7 bases from J; junction bases left unmatched: 7.

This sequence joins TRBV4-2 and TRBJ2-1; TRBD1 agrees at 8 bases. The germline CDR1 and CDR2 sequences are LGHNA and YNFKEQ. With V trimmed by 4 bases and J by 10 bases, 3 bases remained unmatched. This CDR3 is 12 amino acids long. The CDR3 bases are TGTGCCAGCAGCCCCGACAGGGGAGAGCAGTTCTTC. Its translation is CASSPDRGEQFF.

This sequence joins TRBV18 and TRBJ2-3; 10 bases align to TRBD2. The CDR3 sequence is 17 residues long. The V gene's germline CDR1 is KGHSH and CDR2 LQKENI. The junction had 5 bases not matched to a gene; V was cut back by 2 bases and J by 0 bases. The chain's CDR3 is CASSPGAGGSSTDTQYF. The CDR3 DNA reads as TGTGCCAGCTCACCAGGAGCGGGAGGGTCTAGCACAGATACGCAGTATTTT.

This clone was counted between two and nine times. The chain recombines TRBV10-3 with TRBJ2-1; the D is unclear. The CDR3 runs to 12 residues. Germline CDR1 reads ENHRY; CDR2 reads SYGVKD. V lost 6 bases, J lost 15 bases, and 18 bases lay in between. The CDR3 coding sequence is TGTGCCATCAGCGCCTCTTACTACGGTCCGTTCTTC. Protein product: CAISASYYGPFF.

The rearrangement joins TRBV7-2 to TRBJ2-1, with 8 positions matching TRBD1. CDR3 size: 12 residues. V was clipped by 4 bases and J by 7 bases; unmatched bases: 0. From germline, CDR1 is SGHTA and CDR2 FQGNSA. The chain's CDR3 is CASSWTGNEQFF. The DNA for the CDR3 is TGTGCCAGCAGCTGGACAGGGAATGAGCAGTTCTTC.

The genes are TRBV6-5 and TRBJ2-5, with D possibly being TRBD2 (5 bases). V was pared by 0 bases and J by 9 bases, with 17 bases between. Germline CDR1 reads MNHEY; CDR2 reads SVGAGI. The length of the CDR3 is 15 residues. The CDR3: CASSYSKVVLRAQYF. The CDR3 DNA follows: TGTGCCAGCAGTTACTCGAAGGTCGTGTTGAGGGCCCAGTACTTC.

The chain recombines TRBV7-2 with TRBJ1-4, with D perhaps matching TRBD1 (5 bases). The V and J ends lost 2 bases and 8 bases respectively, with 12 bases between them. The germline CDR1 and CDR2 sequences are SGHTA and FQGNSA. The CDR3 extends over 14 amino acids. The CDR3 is CASSLQGNKEKLFF. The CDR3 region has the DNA TGTGCCAGCAGCTTACAGGGTAATAAAGAAAAACTGTTTTTT.

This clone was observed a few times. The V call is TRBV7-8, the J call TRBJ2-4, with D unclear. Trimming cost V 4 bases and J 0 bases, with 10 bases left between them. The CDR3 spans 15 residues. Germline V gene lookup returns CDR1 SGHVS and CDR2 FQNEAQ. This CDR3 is CASSSRLTAKNIQYF. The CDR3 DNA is TGTGCCAGCAGCTCACGACTGACAGCCAAAAACATTCAGTACTTC.

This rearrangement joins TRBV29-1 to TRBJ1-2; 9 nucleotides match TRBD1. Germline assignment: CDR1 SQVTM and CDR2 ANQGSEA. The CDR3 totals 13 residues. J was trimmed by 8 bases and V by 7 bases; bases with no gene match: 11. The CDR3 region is CSDGQGRSGGYTF. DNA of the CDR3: TGCAGCGACGGACAGGGGCGAAGCGGGGGCTACACCTTC.

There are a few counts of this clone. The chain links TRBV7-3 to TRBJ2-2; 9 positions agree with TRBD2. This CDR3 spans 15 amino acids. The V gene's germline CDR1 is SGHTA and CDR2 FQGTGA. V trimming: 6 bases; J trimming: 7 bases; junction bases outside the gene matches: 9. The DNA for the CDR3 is TGTGCCAGCAGTCGAATAGCGGGAGAAGTCGGGGAGCTGTTTTTT. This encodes CASSRIAGEVGELFF.

The CDR3 DNA is TGTGCCAGCAGTTCCTACAGGGCTAACAAAAACATTCAGTACTTC. It yields the protein CASSSYRANKNIQYF. V and J are TRBV28 and TRBJ2-4, with a weak D call TRBD1 (6 bases). CDR1 is MDHEN, CDR2 SYDVKM, per germline. This CDR3 comprises 15 residues. V was shortened by 4 bases and J by 3 bases, with 13 bases between the two germline ends.

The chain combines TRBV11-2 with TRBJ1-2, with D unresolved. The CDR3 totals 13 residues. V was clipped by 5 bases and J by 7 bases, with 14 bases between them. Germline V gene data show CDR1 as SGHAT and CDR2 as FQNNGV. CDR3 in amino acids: CASSQPGVAGYTF. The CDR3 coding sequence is TGTGCCAGCAGCCAACCGGGAGTGGCTGGCTACACCTTC.

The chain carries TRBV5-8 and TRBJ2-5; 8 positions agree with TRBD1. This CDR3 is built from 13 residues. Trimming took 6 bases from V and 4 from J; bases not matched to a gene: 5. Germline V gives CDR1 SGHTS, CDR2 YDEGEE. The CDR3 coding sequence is TGTGCCAGCATTGACAGGGGTCCAGAGACCCAGTACTTC. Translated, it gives CASIDRGPETQYF.

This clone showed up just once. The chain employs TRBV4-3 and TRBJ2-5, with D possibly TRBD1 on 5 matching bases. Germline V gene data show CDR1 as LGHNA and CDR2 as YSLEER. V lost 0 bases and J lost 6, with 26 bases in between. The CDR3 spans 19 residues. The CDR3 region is CASSQDIPNFDSLGQTQYF. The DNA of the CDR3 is TGCGCCAGCAGCCAAGATATCCCCAACTTCGACAGTCTCGGACAGACCCAGTACTTC.

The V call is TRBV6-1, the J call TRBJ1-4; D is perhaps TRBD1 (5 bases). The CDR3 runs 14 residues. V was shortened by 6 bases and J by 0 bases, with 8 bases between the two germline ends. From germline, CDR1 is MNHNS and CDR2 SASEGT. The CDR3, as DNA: TGTGCCAGCAGAGAACAGGCAACTAATGAAAAACTGTTTTTT. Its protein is CASREQATNEKLFF.

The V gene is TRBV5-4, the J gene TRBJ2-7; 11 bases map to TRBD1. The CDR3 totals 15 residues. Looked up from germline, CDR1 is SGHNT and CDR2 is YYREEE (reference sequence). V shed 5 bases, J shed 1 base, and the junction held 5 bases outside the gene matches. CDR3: CASRSGQGGSYEQYF. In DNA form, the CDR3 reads TGTGCCAGCAGGTCGGGACAGGGGGGGTCCTACGAGCAGTACTTC.

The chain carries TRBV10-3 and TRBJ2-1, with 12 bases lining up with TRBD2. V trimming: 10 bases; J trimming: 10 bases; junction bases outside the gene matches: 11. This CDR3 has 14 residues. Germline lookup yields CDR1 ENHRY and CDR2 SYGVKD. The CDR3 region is CASLRTSGVEEQFF. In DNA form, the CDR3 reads TGTGCCAGCTTAAGGACTAGCGGGGTTGAAGAGCAGTTCTTC.

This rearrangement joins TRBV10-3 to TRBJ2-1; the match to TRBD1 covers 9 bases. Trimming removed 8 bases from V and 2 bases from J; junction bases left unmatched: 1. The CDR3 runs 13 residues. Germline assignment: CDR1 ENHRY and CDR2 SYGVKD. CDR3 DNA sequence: TGTGCCATCCGACAGGGGGCCTACAATGAGCAGTTCTTC. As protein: CAIRQGAYNEQFF.

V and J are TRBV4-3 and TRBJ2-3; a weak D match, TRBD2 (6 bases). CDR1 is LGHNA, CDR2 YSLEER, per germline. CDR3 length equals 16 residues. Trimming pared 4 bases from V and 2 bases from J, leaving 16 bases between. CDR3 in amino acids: CASSLGPGLFTDTQYF. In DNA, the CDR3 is TGCGCCAGCAGCCTCGGCCCGGGACTGTTCACAGATACGCAGTATTTT.